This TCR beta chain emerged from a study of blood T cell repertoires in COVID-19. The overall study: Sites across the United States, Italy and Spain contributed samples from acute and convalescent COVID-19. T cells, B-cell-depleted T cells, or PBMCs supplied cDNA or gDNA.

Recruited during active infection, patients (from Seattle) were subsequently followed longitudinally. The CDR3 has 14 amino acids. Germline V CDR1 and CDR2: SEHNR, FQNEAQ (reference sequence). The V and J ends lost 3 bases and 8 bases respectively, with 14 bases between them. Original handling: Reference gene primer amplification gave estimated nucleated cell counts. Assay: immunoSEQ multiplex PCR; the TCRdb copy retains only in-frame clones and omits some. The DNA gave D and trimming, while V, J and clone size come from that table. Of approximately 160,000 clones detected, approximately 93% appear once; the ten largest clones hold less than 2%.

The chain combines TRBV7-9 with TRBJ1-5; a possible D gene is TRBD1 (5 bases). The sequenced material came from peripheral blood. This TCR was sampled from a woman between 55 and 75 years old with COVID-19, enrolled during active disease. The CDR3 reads CASSFFGPGEPQHF. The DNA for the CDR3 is TGTGCCAGCAGCTTTTTCGGGCCGGGGGAGCCCCAGCATTTT.